A single TCR beta chain is shown here with its context. Mismatch with germline at one junction end may stem from a read error. These data originate in a study of cytomegalovirus exposure and HLA in healthy donors. This PCR relied on a set of 60 Vbeta primers and 13 Jbeta primers. Sequencing was performed with immunoSEQ multiplex PCR; in TCRdb, only in-frame clones are kept and a portion is missing. The sample contains around 150,000 clones, 80% of which appear only once. The CDR3 contains 13 residues. Germline assignment: CDR1 SGHVS and CDR2 FQNEAQ. This sequence was found in a man aged 25-45 years in good health and CMV-seronegative. The chain employs TRBV7-8 and TRBJ2-1; possibly TRBD1 for D (6 bases). Sequencing used PBMCs. The CDR3, as DNA: TGTGCCAGCGGGAACAGGGTCACCAATAAGCAGTTCTTC. This sequence encodes CASGNRVTNKQFF. Filled out from reference TRBV7-8 and TRBJ2-1, the complete variable domain reads GAGVSQSPRYKVAKRGQDVALRCDPISGHVSLFWYQQALGQGPEFLTYFQNEAQLDKSGLPSDRFFAERPEGSVSTLKIQRTQQEDSAVYLCASGNRVTNKQFFGPGTRLTVL.